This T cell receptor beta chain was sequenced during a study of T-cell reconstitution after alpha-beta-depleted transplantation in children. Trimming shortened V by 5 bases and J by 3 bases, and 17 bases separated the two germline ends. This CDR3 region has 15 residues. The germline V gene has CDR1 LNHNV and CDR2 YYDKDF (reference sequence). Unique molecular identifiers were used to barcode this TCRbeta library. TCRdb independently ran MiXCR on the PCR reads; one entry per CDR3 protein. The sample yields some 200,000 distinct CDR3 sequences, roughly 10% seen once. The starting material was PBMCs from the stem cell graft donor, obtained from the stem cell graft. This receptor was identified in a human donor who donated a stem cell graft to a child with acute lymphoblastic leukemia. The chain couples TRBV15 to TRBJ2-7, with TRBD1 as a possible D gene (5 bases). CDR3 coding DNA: TGTGCCACCAGCTGGAACAAAGGGGCCGGCTACGAGCAGTACTTC. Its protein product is CATSWNKGAGYEQYF.